This T cell receptor (beta chain) originates from a study of liver allograft versus peripheral blood T cells. Study context: Recipients' peripheral blood served as the comparator for T cell receptor repertoires in transplanted livers. Whole-study results and caveats: Reports indicated that T cell receptor repertoires inside liver allografts differed from those in peripheral blood.

Trimming shortened V by 4 bases and J by 4 bases, and 17 bases separated the two germline ends. Germline lookup yields CDR1 SGHDT and CDR2 YYEEEE. This CDR3 spans 15 amino acids. TCRdb re-derived calls from the reads in MiXCR, one entry per CDR3 protein. This sample yields thousands of distinct CDR3 sequences, of which 15% to 20% are seen a single time; 58% belongs to the top ten. Note on this clonotype: The antigen is undetermined.

The source of this sequence is a human patient who had a liver transplant. Part of the T cells may come from the graft donor. The rearrangement joins TRBV5-6 to TRBJ1-1; no clear D. In DNA, the CDR3 is TGTGCCAGCAGCACCGGCGACATTTTACGCACTGAAGCTTTCTTT. Amino acids: CASSTGDILRTEAFF.